This TCR beta chain was obtained from a study of blood T cells in healthy people across ages. Then a second PCR, running roughly 7 to 11 cycles, was carried out with a sample-barcoded 5' primer and a J-beta primer mix. TCRdb fed the 5' RACE reads into MiXCR, producing one record per CDR3 protein. The sample includes some 930,000 distinct CDR3 sequences, almost 30% of them seen just once. Trimming took off 4 bases at V and 3 bases at J, with 7 bases between the two ends. There are 12 residues in the CDR3. The V gene's germline CDR1 is SQVTM and CDR2 ANQGSEA. Study-level findings and limits: The unknown donor CMV status may have confounded expanded clonotype changes.

Donors were healthy Caucasian individuals from Russia aged about 6 to 100. In this sample, this clonotype turned up many times. As yet, its antigen is unknown. These sequences were also reported in another study, on T cells of mothers and their children.

The chain links TRBV29-1 to TRBJ2-4; possibly TRBD2 for D (6 bases). Sequenced sample: blood. The receptor was derived from a woman aged 40 to 49 in good health. The CDR3 reads CSVAEGKNIQYF. CDR3 DNA sequence: TGCAGCGTTGCGGAGGGCAAAAACATTCAGTACTTC.